Each of the 6 T cell receptor beta chains below was sequenced from the same sample in a study of blood T cell repertoires in COVID-19. Sequenced by immunoSEQ multiplex PCR; TCRdb stores in-frame clones only, minus some. The sample holds roughly 68,000 clones, about 88% seen once. Sequencing input: peripheral blood. The receptors were gathered from a woman between 50 and 59 years old with active COVID-19.

The chain is built from TRBV14 and TRBJ2-2; no definite D call. This CDR3 comprises 13 residues. V gave up 2 bases and J gave up 3 bases, with 4 bases separating them. Germline V gene sequence: CDR1 SGHDN, CDR2 FVKESK. The CDR3 loop is CASSQRYTGELFF. The DNA for the CDR3 is TGTGCCAGCAGCCAACGGTACACCGGGGAGCTGTTTTTT.

The rearrangement joins TRBV27 to TRBJ1-1, with TRBD1 identical over 7 bases. Trimming cost V 3 bases and J 3 bases; bases outside gene matches: 7. CDR3 length equals 15 residues. Germline-derived CDR1 and CDR2 are MNHEY and SMNVEV (reference sequence). The CDR3 DNA is TGTGCCAGCAGTTTCCTAGACAGGGTGGACACTGAAGCTTTCTTT. Residues: CASSFLDRVDTEAFF.

The rearrangement links TRBV9 to TRBJ2-1; 13 bases are shared with TRBD2. V shed 3 bases, J shed 3 bases, and the junction held 12 bases outside the gene matches. The germline CDR1 and CDR2 sequences are SGDLS and YYNGEE. This CDR3 is 19 amino acids long. The CDR3 sequence is CASSEEGTSGILGYNEQFF. The CDR3 nucleotides read TGTGCCAGCAGCGAGGAGGGGACTAGCGGGATTTTGGGCTACAATGAGCAGTTCTTC.

The V call is TRBV4-1, the J call TRBJ1-3; perhaps TRBD1 as D (6 bases). Germline V lookup: CDR1 MGHRA, CDR2 YSYEKL. The V end was cut by 1 base, the J end by 4 bases, with 11 bases between. CDR3 size: 15 residues. This CDR3 is CASSQVSDRGNTIYF. CDR3 coding DNA: TGCGCCAGCAGCCAAGTGTCGGACAGAGGAAACACCATATATTTT.

The chain links TRBV21-1 to TRBJ1-1. TRBV21-1 has pseudogene status. This CDR3 has 14 amino acids. CDR3 DNA sequence: TGTGCCAGCAGCAATAGGTGCGGGAACACTGAAGCTTTCTTT. It specifies CASSNRCGNTEAFF.

The chain has TRBV9 and TRBJ1-4; D ambiguous. Per germline, CDR1 SGDLS and CDR2 YYNGEE. Trimming took off 0 bases at V and 4 bases at J, with 7 bases between the two ends. The CDR3 loop spans 14 amino acids. The CDR3: CASSVDPNNEKLFF. CDR3 bases: TGTGCCAGCAGCGTAGATCCAAATAATGAAAAACTGTTTTTT.